A single sample gave rise to the 10 T cell receptor beta chains below, sequenced in a study of OX40 agonist ivuxolimab in advanced cancers. Profiled with immunoSEQ multiplex PCR; TCRdb holds only in-frame clones, not every one. Of fewer than 100,000 clones listed, roughly 89% are singletons. The sequences come from CD4+ or CD8+ T cells sorted from blood, collected in a trial of the OX40 agonist ivuxolimab. These receptors came from an adult with an advanced solid tumor such as melanoma, head and neck, liver or kidney cancer.

The chain is built from TRBV5-1 and TRBJ2-2; weak D call: TRBD2 (5 bases). The CDR3 runs 15 residues. CDR1 is SGHRS, CDR2 YFSETQ, per germline. Trimming pared 1 base from V and 2 bases from J, leaving 9 bases between. CDR3 loop: CASSLSGFNTGELFF. The CDR3 region has the DNA TGCGCCAGCAGCTTGAGCGGATTCAACACCGGGGAGCTGTTTTTT.

The V call is TRBV28, the J call TRBJ1-3; no firm D call. V dropped 2 bases and J dropped 0 bases, with 8 bases sitting between them. Germline CDR1 is MDHEN and CDR2 is SYDVKM. This CDR3 has 15 amino acids. CDR3 in amino acids: CASSLEANSGNTIYF. The CDR3 coding sequence is TGTGCCAGCAGTTTAGAAGCTAACTCTGGAAACACCATATATTTT.

The rearrangement joins TRBV7-2 to TRBJ2-1; tentative D call: TRBD2 (6 bases). The CDR3 runs to 13 residues. Germline CDR1 SGHTA, CDR2 FQGNSA. Trimming took off 0 bases at V and 7 bases at J, with 7 bases between the two ends. CDR3 nucleotides: TGTGCCAGCAGCTTAGCTGCGGGGAATGAGCAGTTCTTC. This codes for CASSLAAGNEQFF. The full variable domain, with the rest looked up from reference TRBV7-2 and TRBJ2-1, is GAGVSQSPSNKVTEKGKDVELRCDPISGHTALYWYRQSLGQGLEFLIYFQGNSAPDKSGLPSDRFSAERTGGSVSTLTIQRTQQEDSAVYLCASSLAAGNEQFFGPGTRLTVL.

This clone appeared a single time. The chain couples TRBV14 to TRBJ2-7; possibly TRBD2 for D (6 bases). CDR1 is SGHDN, CDR2 FVKESK, per germline. V was cut by 0 bases and J by 9 bases, with 6 bases left in between. The CDR3 totals 11 residues. The CDR3 loop is CASSQEGGQYF. The CDR3 nucleotides are TGTGCCAGCAGCCAAGAGGGGGGGCAGTACTTC.

The CDR3 is CASSLGGNTGELFF. CDR3 DNA sequence: TGTGCCAGCAGCTTAGGGGGGAACACCGGGGAGCTGTTTTTT. The chain carries TRBV5-4 and TRBJ2-2, with a possible D match to TRBD1 (6 bases). In germline, CDR1 is SGHNT, CDR2 YYREEE (reference sequence). This CDR3 has 14 residues. V was shortened by 2 bases and J by 1 base, with 6 bases between the two germline ends.

This clone was observed a handful of times. V usage is TRBV4-1 and J usage is TRBJ2-6, with D possibly matching TRBD2 (5 bases). Germline V gives CDR1 MGHRA, CDR2 YSYEKL. Trimming shortened V by 1 base and J by 4 bases, and 17 bases separated the two germline ends. The CDR3 spans 18 residues. The CDR3 is CASSQGGLGPGGANVLTF. CDR3 bases: TGCGCCAGCAGCCAAGGAGGGCTAGGACCGGGGGGGGCCAACGTCCTGACTTTC.

The V gene is TRBV19, the J gene TRBJ1-5; D is unclear. This CDR3 has 14 amino acids. Germline CDR1 reads LNHDA; CDR2 reads SQIVND (reference sequence). V gave up 5 bases and J gave up 1 base, with 9 bases separating them. DNA of the CDR3: TGTGCCAGTAGTTTCCATGGGAGCAATCAGCCCCAGCATTTT. Its translation: CASSFHGSNQPQHF. Full variable domain (outside the CDR3, taken from reference TRBV19 and TRBJ1-5): DGGITQSPKYLFRKEGQNVTLSCEQNLNHDAMYWYRQDPGQGLRLIYYSQIVNDFQKGDIAEGYSVSREKKESFPLTVTSAQKNPTAFYLCASSFHGSNQPQHFGDGTRLSIL.

The chain is built from TRBV6-4 and TRBJ2-2; no clear D gene. The CDR3 loop spans 13 amino acids. Trimming removed 6 bases at V and 5 bases at J, with 10 bases between. Looked up from germline, CDR1 is MRHNA and CDR2 is SNTAGT. As DNA, the CDR3 is TGTGCCAGCAGCGCTGACGGTACCGGGGAGCTGTTTTTT. It codes for CASSADGTGELFF.

The rearrangement uses TRBV11-2 and TRBJ1-2, with D possibly TRBD1 on 6 matching bases. CDR3 size: 15 residues. CDR1 and CDR2 (germline): SGHAT, FQNNGV. Trimming removed 0 bases from V and 4 bases from J, with 12 bases in between. The DNA for the CDR3 is TGTGCCAGCAGCTTAGATGGGGGCGGTATCTATGGCTACACCTTC. Its translation is CASSLDGGGIYGYTF.

This CDR3 reads CASSLLGLADTGELFF. CDR3 DNA sequence: TGTGCCAGCAGCTTACTGGGCCTAGCGGACACCGGGGAGCTGTTTTTT. The rearrangement uses TRBV7-3 and TRBJ2-2, with 7 bases aligning to TRBD2. CDR3 size: 16 residues. The V segment lost 2 bases and the J segment 3 bases; nucleotides outside the gene matches: 6. Per germline, CDR1 SGHTA and CDR2 FQGTGA.